What follows describes a single T cell receptor (beta chain). The antigen is not known. As for time point: cycle 4 day 1 (C4D1), after five to seven weeks of nivolumab. After autologous stem cell transplantation all patients relapsed, and prior brentuximab vedotin exposure differed between cohorts. Germline V gives CDR1 SNHLY, CDR2 FYNNEI. Trimming pared 3 bases from V and 5 bases from J, leaving 13 bases between. The CDR3 loop spans 14 amino acids. This record comes from a study of PD-1 blockade in classical Hodgkin lymphoma. Broader study findings: Patients starting nivolumab under 1 year after ASCT were excluded. Although disease activity or prior therapy may be involved, causes of the repertoire differences remain undefined.

Repertoires were generated with immunoSEQ multiplex PCR, while TCRdb's copy carries only in-frame clones and drops some. The sample lists some 52,000 clones; approximately 86% were seen once. This sequence joins TRBV2 and TRBJ2-5; D unclear. The sequence came from a human donor with classical Hodgkin lymphoma. This material consisted of peripheral blood mononuclear cells (PBMCs), taken before the fourth cycle of nivolumab. As DNA, the CDR3 is TGTGCCAGCAGTGATTCTAGGAGCCGGGAGACCCAGTACTTC. Its translation is CASSDSRSRETQYF.